These 14 T cell receptor beta chains share one sample of origin, sequenced in a study of molecular identifiers for immune sequencing clone quantification. TCRdb analysed the PCR reads with MiXCR anew, one entry per CDR3 protein. This repertoire shows about 510,000 distinct CDR3 sequences, about 26% found once; its top ten account for roughly 0.79%. Specimen: naive CD8+ T cells from blood, with Jurkat cell RNA spiked in. The sample's subset: FACS-sorted CD8+CD4-CCR7+CD45RA+ naive T cells. The source is a human donor in good health. Some libraries in this study had Jurkat cell RNA spiked in.

This clonotype was found many times. The V call is TRBV9, the J call TRBJ1-1; D is perhaps TRBD1 (5 bases). The V end lost 1 base, the J end lost 5 bases, and 15 bases lay between the germline ends. The CDR3 totals 15 residues. Germline values: CDR1 SGDLS, CDR2 YYNGEE. The CDR3 DNA is TGTGCCAGCAGCGTAAGAGGACAATCTGCGACTGAAGCTTTCTTT. Residues: CASSVRGQSATEAFF.

The J gene is TRBJ1-5, the V gene TRBV19; D not certain. The V gene's germline CDR1 is LNHDA and CDR2 SQIVND (reference sequence). Trimming removed 3 bases at V and 0 bases at J, with 9 bases between. This CDR3 region has 15 residues. The CDR3 protein is CASSIGRLSNQPQHF. The CDR3 DNA reads as TGTGCCAGTAGTATTGGACGGCTTAGCAATCAGCCCCAGCATTTT. The variable domain in full, with the rest retrieved from reference TRBV19 and TRBJ1-5, is DGGITQSPKYLFRKEGQNVTLSCEQNLNHDAMYWYRQDPGQGLRLIYYSQIVNDFQKGDIAEGYSVSREKKESFPLTVTSAQKNPTAFYLCASSIGRLSNQPQHFGDGTRLSIL.

This clonotype showed up just a few times. V is TRBV10-3 and J is TRBJ2-7, with D possibly being TRBD1 (5 bases). The V end was cut by 9 bases, the J end by 1 base, with 10 bases between. CDR1 and CDR2 (germline): ENHRY, SYGVKD. The CDR3 is 12 residues long. The CDR3 DNA sequence: TGTGCCATTGCACAGGTGTCCTACGAGCAGTACTTC. Translating it yields CAIAQVSYEQYF.

This clonotype occurred many times. The CDR3 sequence: CSDVGDRGNEQFF. CDR3 sequence (DNA): TGCAGCGACGTGGGGGACCGGGGAAATGAGCAGTTCTTC. The chain is built from TRBV29-1 and TRBJ2-1; possibly TRBD1 or TRBD2 for D (5 bases each). V dropped 7 bases and J dropped 7 bases, with 17 bases sitting between them. Germline V gene sequence: CDR1 SQVTM, CDR2 ANQGSEA. CDR3 length equals 13 residues.

In its sample, this clonotype was seen a few times. V and J are TRBV12-5 and TRBJ2-5; 8 positions match TRBD1. The length of the CDR3 is 15 residues. V shed 3 bases, J shed 4 bases, and the junction held 7 bases outside the gene matches. Germline CDR1 reads LGHNT; CDR2 reads FRNRAP. This chain's CDR3 is CASGFQGAGGETQYF. The CDR3 DNA is TGTGCTAGTGGTTTTCAGGGGGCCGGAGGAGAGACCCAGTACTTC.

For this clonotype: At one of its ends the junction is not consistent with the germline gene, which may arise from a read error. The chain couples TRBV5-5 to TRBJ2-7; the match to TRBD1 covers 10 bases. Germline CDR1 is SGHKS and CDR2 is YYEKEE (reference sequence). The length of the CDR3 is 17 residues. CDR3 DNA: TGTGCCAGCAGCTTGGAGGGACAGGGGATGGTCGCCTACGAGCGGTACTTC. It yields the protein CASSLEGQGMVAYERYF.

Worth noting for this clonotype: One junction end disagrees with the germline gene, perhaps due to a read error. J is TRBJ1-5 and V is TRBV4-1; D remains unclear. The CDR3 extends over 14 amino acids. Germline CDR1 and CDR2: MGHRA and YSYEKL. CDR3 loop: CASSQELNNRPQHF. Written as DNA, the CDR3 is TGCGCCAGCAGCCAAGAACTCAATAATCGGCCCCAGCATTTT.

This chain uses TRBV7-3 with TRBJ2-3, with D unclear. The CDR3 totals 13 residues. Between the trimmed V and J ends, which lost 5 bases and 2 bases, there was a span of 8 bases. CDR1 and CDR2 (germline): SGHTA, FQGTGA. CDR3 in amino acids: CASSIDFTDTQYF. The DNA for the CDR3 is TGTGCCAGCAGCATAGACTTCACAGATACGCAGTATTTT.

A remark on this clonotype: Being one base from a much bigger clone, this may be a read error. The V and J genes are TRBV20-1 and TRBJ2-3; D remains unclear. In germline, CDR1 is DFQATT, CDR2 SNEGSKA (reference sequence). The germline V and J ends were trimmed by 0 bases and 2 bases, with 9 bases remaining between them. The CDR3 is made up of 14 amino acids. The CDR3 sequence is CSARDGWDTDTQYF. As DNA, the CDR3 is TGCAGTGCTAGAGATGGTTGGGACACAGATACGCAGTATTTT.

This clonotype has a count of ten or more. The chain recombines TRBV24-1 with TRBJ2-2; 9 positions agree with TRBD2. The CDR3 runs 15 residues. Germline loops: CDR1 KGHDR, CDR2 SFDVKD. Losses at the gene ends were 3 bases for V and 4 bases for J; bases not matched to a gene: 2. The CDR3 DNA sequence: TGTGCCACCAGTGATCGTAGCGGGGGCACCGGGGAGCTGTTTTTT. Protein: CATSDRSGGTGELFF.

A note on this clonotype: A clone one base away is much larger, so this may be a read error. Without the conserved terminal phenylalanine or tryptophan, this CDR3 likely stems from a read error. This chain uses TRBV4-3 with TRBJ1-1; 8 nucleotides align to TRBD1. The germline V gene encodes CDR1 LGHNA and CDR2 YSLEER. The CDR3 runs 18 residues. After removal of 0 bases from V and 0 bases from J, the junction contained 9 bases not matched to a gene. The CDR3 here is CASSQDLSGQGLNTEAFI. The CDR3, as DNA: TGCGCCAGCAGCCAAGATCTGTCCGGACAGGGCCTGAACACTGAAGCTTTCATT.

CDR3 loop: CASSLSPLQGNQPQHF. In DNA form, the CDR3 reads TGTGCCAGCAGCTTATCCCCCTTACAGGGCAATCAGCCCCAGCATTTT. V usage is TRBV7-9 and J usage is TRBJ1-5; a weak D match, TRBD1 (5 bases). Per the germline V gene, CDR1 is SEHNR and CDR2 is FQNEAQ (reference sequence). The CDR3 has 16 residues. Trimming removed 2 bases from V and 2 bases from J, with 13 bases in between.

This clonotype was seen more than once but under ten times. This rearrangement joins TRBV7-7 to TRBJ2-2, with TRBD2 matching 10 bases. The CDR3 is 17 residues long. Trimming removed 1 base from V and 4 bases from J; junction bases left unmatched: 6. The germline gives CDR1 SSHAT, CDR2 FNYEAQ (reference sequence). Here the CDR3 DNA reads TGTGCCAGCAGCTTAGGTCCTAGCGGGGGTTTCACCGGGGAGCTGTTTTTT. It codes for CASSLGPSGGFTGELFF.

The chain joins TRBV7-9 to TRBJ2-1, with 8 bases that match TRBD2. The CDR3 is made up of 18 amino acids. V shed 5 bases, J shed 4 bases, and the junction held 16 bases outside the gene matches. Germline CDR1 SEHNR, CDR2 FQNEAQ (reference sequence). The chain's CDR3 is CASSRNPLRGAEYNEQFF. The CDR3 coding sequence is TGTGCCAGCAGCAGAAACCCCCTGCGGGGGGCAGAATACAATGAGCAGTTCTTC.